The clone carrying this TCR beta chain was recorded many times. Its antigen is not known. Mismatch with germline at one junction end may stem from a read error. This sample stems from a study of blood T cells in healthy people across ages. Study in general: T cells yielded about one barcoded beta molecule per two cells through template switching.

Notes on the study in general: Significant beta diversity loss was already apparent by age approximately 36, declining roughly linearly.

Each donor gave ten milliliters of peripheral blood. A second roughly 7 to 11 cycle PCR used barcoded and J-beta primers. Any given sample supplied a minimum of 2.5 million CDR3-containing paired-end reads. TCRdb used MiXCR to reprocess the 5' RACE reads, holding one entry per CDR3 protein. The sample has about 640,000 distinct CDR3 sequences, under 30% seen once. The CDR3 extends over 15 amino acids. Per germline, CDR1 SGHRS and CDR2 YFSETQ. What was sequenced was blood. This receptor was obtained from a woman of 80 years or more in good health. The chain links TRBV5-1 to TRBJ2-2; D is possibly TRBD1 (6 bases). The CDR3: CASSPRQANTGELFF. The CDR3 DNA follows: TGTGCCAGCAGTCCCCGACAGGCGAACACCGGGGAGCTGTTTTTT.